A selection of T cell receptor beta chains follows, all from one sample in a study of post-analysis software for immune sequencing data. One entry per CDR3 protein results from TCRdb running MiXCR on the PCR reads. The data contain roughly 620,000 distinct CDR3 sequences, 44% of them singletons. The material sequenced was blood. The receptors come from a girl aged 10 to 17 with multiple sclerosis. The CDR3 runs from the conserved cysteine through the conserved F or W. Each record gives: clone size, J gene, V gene, D gene, CDR3 protein, CDR3 DNA. A D gene is named only where the DNA matches it firmly. Only some rows state a clone size, as once, few, many or a class for expanded clones.

clone size: .
J gene: TRBJ2-3
V gene: TRBV12-3/TRBV12-4
D gene: .
CDR3 protein: CASSSEPGTSRVRYF
CDR3 DNA: TGTGCCAGCAGTTCGGAACCTGGGACCTCCAGAGTTCGGTATTTT

clone size: .
J gene: TRBJ2-7
V gene: TRBV12-3/TRBV12-4
D gene: .
CDR3 protein: CASSLDREAYEQYF
CDR3 DNA: TGTGCCAGCAGTTTAGACAGGGAGGCGTACGAGCAGTACTTC

clone size: .
J gene: TRBJ1-2
V gene: TRBV12-3/TRBV12-4
D gene: .
CDR3 protein: CASSWGTTNYGYTF
CDR3 DNA: TGTGCCAGCAGTTGGGGGACGACTAACTATGGCTACACCTTC

clone size: few
J gene: TRBJ2-3
V gene: TRBV20-1
D gene: .
CDR3 protein: CSASDPGDTQYF
CDR3 DNA: TGCAGTGCTAGTGATCCGGGAGATACGCAGTATTTT

clone size: .
J gene: TRBJ1-2
V gene: TRBV5-5
D gene: .
CDR3 protein: CASKTDPTDGYTF
CDR3 DNA: TGTGCCAGCAAAACGGACCCGACTGATGGCTACACCTTC

clone size: .
J gene: TRBJ2-7
V gene: TRBV7-2
D gene: .
CDR3 protein: CASSLIQTVAYEQYF
CDR3 DNA: TGTGCCAGCAGCTTAATACAGACAGTTGCATACGAGCAGTACTTC

clone size: few
J gene: TRBJ2-5
V gene: TRBV6-1
D gene: .
CDR3 protein: CASSEVLTSGETQYF
CDR3 DNA: TGTGCCAGCAGTGAAGTCTTGACTTCCGGGGAGACCCAGTACTTC

clone size: .
J gene: TRBJ2-7
V gene: TRBV28
D gene: TRBD2
CDR3 protein: CASSSYPTSGYSYEQYF
CDR3 DNA: TGTGCCAGCAGTTCCTACCCGACTAGCGGGTACTCCTACGAGCAGTACTTC

clone size: .
J gene: TRBJ2-7
V gene: TRBV5-5
D gene: .
CDR3 protein: CASSLGWVSGTTYEQYF
CDR3 DNA: TGTGCCAGCAGCTTGGGGTGGGTCTCCGGGACCACCTACGAGCAGTACTTC

clone size: few
J gene: TRBJ2-5
V gene: TRBV7-2
D gene: .
CDR3 protein: CASSFLAETQYF
CDR3 DNA: TGTGCCAGCAGCTTCCTCGCAGAGACCCAGTACTTC

clone size: .
J gene: TRBJ2-5
V gene: TRBV24-1
D gene: TRBD2
CDR3 protein: CATSDNFGTSGSLLETQYF
CDR3 DNA: TGTGCCACCAGTGACAATTTTGGGACTAGCGGGAGTTTGCTGGAGACCCAGTACTTC

clone size: .
J gene: TRBJ2-1
V gene: TRBV12-3/TRBV12-4
D gene: .
CDR3 protein: CASRAGFNEQFF
CDR3 DNA: TGTGCCAGCAGAGCAGGGTTTAATGAGCAGTTCTTC

clone size: few
J gene: TRBJ1-5
V gene: TRBV5-8
D gene: .
CDR3 protein: CASSRLGPQHF
CDR3 DNA: TGTGCCAGCAGTCGCCTGGGTCCCCAGCATTTT

clone size: many
J gene: TRBJ2-3
V gene: TRBV20-1
D gene: TRBD1
CDR3 protein: CSAGQGWDTQYF
CDR3 DNA: TGCAGTGCGGGACAGGGTTGGGATACGCAGTATTTT

clone size: .
J gene: TRBJ1-2
V gene: TRBV12-3/TRBV12-4
D gene: .
CDR3 protein: CASGDAGFGYTF
CDR3 DNA: TGTGCCAGCGGTGACGCAGGGTTTGGCTACACCTTC

clone size: .
J gene: TRBJ2-7
V gene: TRBV12-3/TRBV12-4
D gene: TRBD2
CDR3 protein: CASSLSRGELAGDYEQYF
CDR3 DNA: TGTGCCAGCAGTTTAAGTCGAGGTGAGCTAGCGGGGGACTACGAGCAGTACTTC

clone size: .
J gene: TRBJ1-2
V gene: TRBV29-1
D gene: .
CDR3 protein: CSVEGTLVTF
CDR3 DNA: TGCAGCGTTGAAGGCACACTCGTCACCTTC

clone size: .
J gene: TRBJ1-2
V gene: TRBV28
D gene: TRBD1
CDR3 protein: CASNLAGGGYSYTF
CDR3 DNA: TGTGCCAGCAATCTAGCAGGGGGAGGCTATAGCTACACCTTC

clone size: once
J gene: TRBJ1-2
V gene: TRBV12-3/TRBV12-4
D gene: .
CDR3 protein: CASSFRHRNGYTF
CDR3 DNA: TGTGCCAGCAGTTTCCGGCACCGGAATGGCTACACCTTC

clone size: .
J gene: TRBJ2-4
V gene: TRBV20-1
D gene: TRBD2
CDR3 protein: CSATPILREGKNIQYF
CDR3 DNA: TGCAGTGCAACCCCTATTTTACGGGAGGGCAAAAACATTCAGTACTTC

clone size: once
J gene: TRBJ2-1
V gene: TRBV5-1
D gene: .
CDR3 protein: CASSLAEDEQFF
CDR3 DNA: TGCGCCAGCAGCTTGGCTGAGGATGAGCAGTTCTTC

clone size: .
J gene: TRBJ2-7
V gene: TRBV18
D gene: .
CDR3 protein: CASSPLGGVREQYF
CDR3 DNA: TGTGCCAGCTCACCCCTTGGGGGAGTACGCGAGCAGTACTTC

clone size: few
J gene: TRBJ2-7
V gene: TRBV4-1
D gene: .
CDR3 protein: CASRLVGQRRYEQYF
CDR3 DNA: TGCGCCAGCCGTTTGGTGGGCCAACGGAGGTACGAGCAGTACTTC

clone size: .
J gene: TRBJ2-7
V gene: TRBV7-2
D gene: .
CDR3 protein: CASSIGALEQYF
CDR3 DNA: TGTGCCAGCAGCATAGGAGCCCTCGAGCAGTACTTC

clone size: few
J gene: TRBJ2-3
V gene: TRBV24-1
D gene: .
CDR3 protein: CATSGWELSTDTQYF
CDR3 DNA: TGTGCCACCAGTGGATGGGAGCTTAGCACAGATACGCAGTATTTT

clone size: .
J gene: TRBJ1-1
V gene: TRBV20-1
D gene: .
CDR3 protein: CSASSAGGRTEAFF
CDR3 DNA: TGCAGTGCTAGCTCCGCGGGAGGTCGTACTGAAGCTTTCTTT

clone size: few
J gene: TRBJ2-7
V gene: TRBV4-1
D gene: TRBD1
CDR3 protein: CASSQRHTGGSSYEQYF
CDR3 DNA: TGCGCCAGCAGCCAACGACATACAGGGGGAAGTTCCTACGAGCAGTACTTC